This TCR beta chain was obtained from a study of cytomegalovirus exposure and HLA in healthy donors. The primer mix had 60 Vbeta and 13 Jbeta primers. Assay used: immunoSEQ multiplex PCR; TCRdb lists only in-frame clones, some missing. Of approximately 170,000 clones in the sample, roughly four fifths were seen once. Sequencing used PBMCs. The receptor was isolated from a woman in her twenties or thirties in good health and CMV-seropositive.

CDR3 DNA sequence: TGCGCCAGCAGCTTGGAGGGCAGGGGTTATCAGCCCCAGCATTTT. Its protein product is CASSLEGRGYQPQHF. This sequence joins TRBV5-1 and TRBJ1-5; possibly TRBD1 for D (6 bases). The CDR3 is made up of 15 amino acids. Germline values: CDR1 SGHRS, CDR2 YFSETQ. V lost 0 bases to trimming and J lost 5 bases, with 12 bases between them.